This T cell receptor (beta chain) was identified in a study of cytomegalovirus exposure and HLA in healthy donors. After removal of 4 bases from V and 7 bases from J, the junction contained 9 bases not matched to a gene. This CDR3 is 15 amino acids long. The V gene's germline CDR1 is SGHTA and CDR2 FQGTGA. Note on this clone: As yet, its antigen is unknown.

Assay used: immunoSEQ multiplex PCR; TCRdb lists only in-frame clones, some missing. This repertoire shows under 200,000 clones, under 90% found once; its top ten account for 10%. Study observations and caveats: Investigators reported 150 to 200 TCR beta chains as tied to cytomegalovirus.

Material: PBMCs. The sequence came from a young woman in good health and CMV-seropositive. J is TRBJ2-2 and V is TRBV7-3; 7 bases fit TRBD1. The CDR3 nucleotides are TGTGCCAGCAGCTACAGGGGCACCGATTACGGGGAGCTGTTTTTT. This gives the protein CASSYRGTDYGELFF.